The 14 T cell receptor beta chains below all came from one sample that was sequenced in a study of shared clonotypes between healthy human individuals. Terminally differentiated effector memory CD45RA+ cells were excluded by CCR7 positive selection of CD45RO-negative cells. Sequenced by immunoSEQ multiplex PCR; TCRdb stores in-frame clones only, minus some. The table records fewer than 1 million clones, about 96% of them present only once. The specimen was naive CD8+ T cells sorted from blood. The source is a man aged 25-40 years in good health.

The chain combines TRBV28 with TRBJ2-1; 7 bases match TRBD2. The germline gives CDR1 MDHEN, CDR2 SYDVKM. Trimming at V came to 2 bases and at J to 6 bases, leaving 10 bases not matched to a gene. The CDR3 totals 16 residues. The CDR3 nucleotides read TGTGCCAGCAGTTTAGTTTTTTCAGGGAGGGCCAATGAGCAGTTCTTC. Encoded protein: CASSLVFSGRANEQFF.

Regarding this clone: This CDR3 is also generated by other DNA sequences in the sample. The chain carries TRBV9 and TRBJ2-5, with D hard to call. Between the trimmed V and J ends, which lost 3 bases and 1 base, there was a span of 10 bases. This CDR3 spans 14 amino acids. Germline CDR1 SGDLS, CDR2 YYNGEE. The CDR3 DNA reads TGTGCCAGCAGCGCGTCGGGTACCCAAGAGACCCAGTACTTC. Protein: CASSASGTQETQYF.

The J gene is TRBJ1-1, the V gene TRBV6-4; 8 nucleotides agree with TRBD1. Germline CDR1 and CDR2: MRHNA and SNTAGT. The CDR3 has 13 amino acids. J was trimmed by 8 bases and V by 6 bases; bases with no gene match: 8. The CDR3, as DNA: TGTGCCAGCAGCCAGGGGGCCGGTAAGGAAGCTTTCTTT. It translates to CASSQGAGKEAFF.

With regard to this clone: Within the sample, other DNA sequences also encode this same CDR3. The genes are TRBV27 and TRBJ2-7, with 10 bases lining up with TRBD2. CDR1 is MNHEY and CDR2 is SMNVEV in the germline V gene (reference sequence). Unmatched junction bases numbered 3, after V lost 6 bases and J lost 1 base. The CDR3 sequence is 14 residues long. Here the CDR3 DNA reads TGTGCCAGCAGGCTAGCGGGAGCGTCCTACGAGCAGTACTTC. It codes for CASRLAGASYEQYF.

The chain links TRBV6-1 to TRBJ2-7; no clear D. The V end was cut by 7 bases, the J end by 0 bases, with 10 bases between. Germline V gene lookup returns CDR1 MNHNS and CDR2 SASEGT. The CDR3 extends over 13 amino acids. CDR3 nucleotides: TGTGCCAGCATGTTTGCTTACTCCTACGAGCAGTACTTC. It encodes CASMFAYSYEQYF.

Concerning this clone itself: At one end, the junction sequence differs from germline, possibly due to a read error. V usage is TRBV7-7 and J usage is TRBJ2-3, with D possibly being TRBD1 (5 bases). This CDR3 spans 14 amino acids. The V gene's germline CDR1 is SSHAT and CDR2 FNYEAQ (reference sequence). CDR3 bases: TGTGCTAGCAGCTTAAAGGGGATCACAGATACGCAGTATTTT. Encoded protein: CASSLKGITDTQYF. Full variable domain (missing parts from reference TRBV7-7 and TRBJ2-3): GAGVSQSPRYKVTKRGQDVTLRCDPISSHATLYWYQQALGQGPEFLTYFNYEAQPDKSGLPSDRFSAERPEGSISTLTIQRTEQRDSAMYRCASSLKGITDTQYFGPGTRLTVL.

This clone was seen a handful of times. Other DNA variants within this sample encode the same CDR3. This sequence joins TRBV19 and TRBJ2-1; D gene uncertain. The CDR3 is 15 residues long. Trimming took off 1 base at V and 0 bases at J, with 7 bases between the two ends. Germline assignment: CDR1 LNHDA and CDR2 SQIVND (reference sequence). The CDR3 sequence: CASSIGESSYNEQFF. The CDR3 DNA follows: TGTGCCAGTAGTATAGGAGAGAGCTCCTACAATGAGCAGTTCTTC.

This clone appeared a single time. The chain has TRBV9 and TRBJ2-4; 9 nucleotides align to TRBD2. The CDR3 has 16 amino acids. The V gene's germline CDR1 is SGDLS and CDR2 YYNGEE. V lost 2 bases to trimming and J lost 2 bases; unmatched junction nucleotides: 5. CDR3 sequence reads: CASSVGSGRTKNIQYF. The CDR3 DNA sequence: TGTGCCAGCAGCGTGGGTAGCGGGAGAACCAAAAACATTCAGTACTTC.

V usage is TRBV2 and J usage is TRBJ2-7; 8 bases map to TRBD2. The CDR3 contains 16 residues. Germline loops: CDR1 SNHLY, CDR2 FYNNEI. V was clipped by 5 bases and J by 2 bases; unmatched bases: 11. The CDR3: CASSQGLVSSAYEQYF. CDR3 coding DNA: TGTGCCAGCAGTCAGGGACTAGTCAGCTCTGCCTACGAGCAGTACTTC.

A few counts support this clone. CDR3 DNA sequence: TGCAGCGTTCTAGATGGGGGAGGTACTGAAGCTTTCTTT. Residues: CSVLDGGGTEAFF. The chain has TRBV29-1 and TRBJ1-1, with D tentatively TRBD1 (5 bases). CDR1 is SQVTM and CDR2 is ANQGSEA in the germline V gene. CDR3 size: 13 residues. V was shortened by 5 bases and J by 5 bases, with 15 bases between the two germline ends.

This chain links TRBV9 with TRBJ1-2; D ambiguous. Trimming cost V 5 bases and J 8 bases, with 10 bases left between them. This CDR3 is 11 amino acids long. Germline-derived CDR1 and CDR2 are SGDLS and YYNGEE. CDR3 sequence (DNA): TGTGCCAGCAGACGAATGGAGGGCTACACCTTC. Translated, it gives CASRRMEGYTF.

This chain uses TRBV7-9 with TRBJ2-1; maybe TRBD2 (6 bases). V was clipped by 7 bases and J by 3 bases, with 19 bases between them. CDR1 SEHNR and CDR2 FQNEAQ come from the germline V gene (reference sequence). The CDR3 loop spans 16 amino acids. The CDR3 spells CASTTGGGSGYNEQFF. For the CDR3, the DNA is TGTGCCAGCACCACCGGAGGAGGGTCAGGCTACAATGAGCAGTTCTTC.

The rearrangement joins TRBV20-1 to TRBJ1-5, with D tentatively TRBD1 (6 bases). Germline-derived CDR1 and CDR2 are DFQATT and SNEGSKA (reference sequence). Trimming cost V 1 base and J 15 bases, with 13 bases left between them. The CDR3 runs to 11 residues. DNA of the CDR3: TGCAGTGCTAGAGGGGGGGGCAGGTCGCATTTT. Amino acids: CSARGGGRSHF.

This rearrangement joins TRBV7-9 to TRBJ2-3; 9 nucleotides align to TRBD2. CDR3 size: 16 residues. CDR1 is SEHNR, CDR2 FQNEAQ, per germline (reference sequence). The trim removed 4 bases at V and 0 bases at J, leaving 5 bases unmatched. The CDR3 here is CASSSRTSDSTDTQYF. CDR3 DNA: TGTGCCAGCAGCTCACGGACTAGCGATAGCACAGATACGCAGTATTTT. Full variable domain (outside the CDR3, taken from reference TRBV7-9 and TRBJ2-3): DTGVSQNPRHKITKRGQNVTFRCDPISEHNRLYWYRQTLGQGPEFLTYFQNEAQLEKSRLLSDRFSAERPKGSFSTLEIQRTEQGDSAMYLCASSSRTSDSTDTQYFGPGTRLTVL.